The next 25 T cell receptor beta chains were all read from a single sample in a study of shared clonotypes between healthy human individuals. Assay: immunoSEQ multiplex PCR; the TCRdb copy retains only in-frame clones and omits some. The repertoire includes under 1,900,000 clones, 97% to 99% of them detected once, and 0.3% to 0.45% sits in the top ten. Sequencing was carried out using naive CD4+ T cells sorted from blood. Subset indicated: CD45RA+ positively selected. The receptors here all came from a man aged 25-45 years in good health.

The rearrangement joins TRBV5-1 to TRBJ2-3; maybe TRBD2 (5 bases). Germline CDR1 is SGHRS and CDR2 is YFSETQ. This CDR3 has 16 amino acids. V was shortened by 3 bases and J by 5 bases, with 19 bases between the two germline ends. DNA for the CDR3: TGCGCCAGCAGCTGGCAGCGGAATACCGGGGTAGATACGCAGTATTTT. It specifies CASSWQRNTGVDTQYF.

This chain links TRBV19 with TRBJ1-5; D is ambiguous. This CDR3 is 12 amino acids long. Trimming took 9 bases from V and 5 from J, leaving 11 bases between them. Germline V lookup: CDR1 LNHDA, CDR2 SQIVND (reference sequence). CDR3 amino acids: CASGLRDQPQHF. The CDR3 DNA follows: TGTGCCAGCGGACTGAGGGATCAGCCCCAGCATTTT.

V is TRBV28 and J is TRBJ2-7; TRBD2 aligns across 9 bases. V lost 8 bases to trimming and J lost 2 bases; unmatched junction nucleotides: 7. CDR1 is MDHEN, CDR2 SYDVKM, per germline. The CDR3 sequence is 14 residues long. The CDR3 region has the DNA TGTGCCAGCCGACAAGCGGGAGGAACCTACGAGCAGTACTTC. This sequence encodes CASRQAGGTYEQYF.

This chain connects TRBV4-1 to TRBJ2-2; 8 bases fit TRBD2. This CDR3 region has 17 residues. The ends lost 1 base at V and 6 bases at J; junction bases unmatched: 10. The germline gives CDR1 MGHRA, CDR2 YSYEKL. The CDR3: CASSQVLAGVLAGELFF. DNA of the CDR3: TGCGCCAGCAGCCAAGTGCTAGCGGGCGTTTTGGCCGGGGAGCTGTTTTTT.

J is TRBJ2-1 and V is TRBV29-1, with a possible D match to TRBD2 (6 bases). Germline lookup yields CDR1 SQVTM and CDR2 ANQGSEA. The CDR3 is 13 amino acids. V lost 4 bases, J lost 0 bases, and 7 bases lay in between. Here the CDR3 reads CSVGRDSYNEQFF. CDR3 sequence (DNA): TGCAGCGTTGGGCGGGACTCCTACAATGAGCAGTTCTTC.

This chain links TRBV14 with TRBJ2-6; 9 nucleotides match TRBD1. V lost 4 bases, J lost 2 bases, and 12 bases stayed unmatched. The germline V gene has CDR1 SGHDN and CDR2 FVKESK. CDR3 size: 19 residues. CDR3 residues: CASSLRTGTGSTGANVLTF. The CDR3 DNA is TGTGCCAGCAGCCTCCGGACCGGGACAGGGAGTACTGGGGCCAACGTCCTGACTTTC.

The V gene is TRBV2, the J gene TRBJ2-1, with D tentatively TRBD1 (6 bases). V lost 7 bases to trimming and J lost 7 bases, with 14 bases between them. The CDR3 spans 13 residues. Germline CDR1 SNHLY, CDR2 FYNNEI. CDR3 region: CASNREHSNEQFF. The CDR3 DNA follows: TGTGCCAGCAACAGGGAGCATTCGAATGAGCAGTTCTTC.

The genes are TRBV6-4 and TRBJ2-2; D unclear. The germline V gene has CDR1 MRHNA and CDR2 SNTAGT. V lost 7 bases to trimming and J lost 7 bases, with 4 bases between them. The CDR3 extends over 10 amino acids. CDR3 nucleotide sequence: TGTGCCAGCATTCTCGGGGAGCTGTTTTTT. Its translation is CASILGELFF.

V and J are TRBV7-3 and TRBJ2-1; 11 bases fit TRBD2. The CDR3 extends over 15 amino acids. Germline V gene data show CDR1 as SGHTA and CDR2 as FQGTGA. Trimming took 5 bases from V and 6 from J; bases not matched to a gene: 6. This CDR3 reads CASSRSGRAFNEQFF. The CDR3 bases are TGTGCCAGCAGCCGTAGCGGGAGGGCCTTCAATGAGCAGTTCTTC. The whole variable domain, remainder taken from reference TRBV7-3 and TRBJ2-1, is GAGVSQTPSNKVTEKGKYVELRCDPISGHTALYWYRQSLGQGPEFLIYFQGTGAADDSGLPNDRFFAVRPEGSVSTLKIQRTERGDSAVYLCASSRSGRAFNEQFFGPGTRLTVL.

This clone was counted between two and nine times. The chain has TRBV10-1 and TRBJ1-5; 10 nucleotides line up with TRBD1. Germline lookup yields CDR1 WNHNN and CDR2 SYGVQD (reference sequence). V shed 2 bases and J 6 bases; nucleotides not matched to a gene: 4. The CDR3 consists of 15 residues. The CDR3, as DNA: TGCGCCAGCAGTGAGGACAGGGGGCTAGGTCAGCCCCAGCATTTT. Amino acid sequence: CASSEDRGLGQPQHF.

The chain's CDR3 is CASSLVAGFSNQPQHF. The CDR3 nucleotides are TGTGCCAGCAGCTTAGTTGCGGGGTTTAGCAATCAGCCCCAGCATTTT. The J gene is TRBJ1-5, the V gene TRBV7-2; no clear D. The germline CDR1 and CDR2 sequences are SGHTA and FQGNSA. The V end was cut by 1 base, the J end by 0 bases, with 10 bases between. This CDR3 has 16 amino acids.

This chain links TRBV7-6 with TRBJ2-3, with 9 bases matching TRBD2. The CDR3 length is 16 residues. Germline CDR1 reads SGHVS; CDR2 reads FNYEAQ. After removal of 5 bases from V and 1 base from J, the junction contained 7 bases not matched to a gene. The CDR3 sequence is CASSVATSGRTDTQYF. CDR3 nucleotides: TGTGCCAGCAGCGTCGCGACTAGCGGTCGCACAGATACGCAGTATTTT. Complete variable domain (other parts from reference TRBV7-6 and TRBJ2-3): GAGVSQSPRYKVTKRGQDVALRCDPISGHVSLYWYRQALGQGPEFLTYFNYEAQQDKSGLPNDRFSAERPEGSISTLTIQRTEQRDSAMYRCASSVATSGRTDTQYFGPGTRLTVL.

The chain couples TRBV6-5 to TRBJ2-3; TRBD2 might be the D (5 bases). The CDR3 totals 16 residues. V was shortened by 2 bases and J by 1 base, with 13 bases between the two germline ends. The germline gives CDR1 MNHEY, CDR2 SVGAGI. The CDR3 here is CASSYNIGAGTDTQYF. The CDR3 coding sequence is TGTGCCAGCAGTTACAACATTGGAGCGGGCACAGATACGCAGTATTTT.

V gene TRBV9 combines with J gene TRBJ2-6; D is perhaps TRBD1 or TRBD2 (5 bases each). Deletions cut 3 bases from V and 0 bases from J, with 13 bases between. From germline, CDR1 is SGDLS and CDR2 YYNGEE. This CDR3 is 17 amino acids long. The DNA for the CDR3 is TGTGCCAGCAGCGCGGGGCAAAATTACTCTGGGGCCAACGTCCTGACTTTC. It yields the protein CASSAGQNYSGANVLTF.

J is TRBJ1-5 and V is TRBV28; TRBD1 agrees at 8 bases. Germline loops: CDR1 MDHEN, CDR2 SYDVKM. The CDR3 is 14 amino acids. After removal of 3 bases from V and 10 bases from J, the junction contained 8 bases not matched to a gene. CDR3 protein: CASSFLAGGGPQHF. DNA for the CDR3: TGTGCCAGCAGTTTTCTGGCAGGGGGCGGCCCCCAGCATTTT.

This clone occurred once. This chain joins TRBV5-1 and TRBJ2-1; TRBD2 matches 10 bases. There are 16 residues in the CDR3. The ends lost 1 base at V and 2 bases at J; junction bases unmatched: 3. Germline-derived CDR1 and CDR2 are SGHRS and YFSETQ. The CDR3 is CASSLTTSGTYNEQFF. The CDR3 nucleotides are TGCGCCAGCAGCTTGACCACTAGCGGGACCTACAATGAGCAGTTCTTC.

The chain uses TRBV4-3 and TRBJ1-4; D perhaps matches TRBD1 (5 bases). Germline CDR1 and CDR2: LGHNA and YSLEER. The CDR3 spans 17 residues. V was pared by 2 bases and J by 8 bases, with 21 bases between. The CDR3 is CASSQRSTTGGGEKLFF. As DNA, the CDR3 is TGCGCCAGCAGCCAACGGTCGACAACGGGGGGAGGGGAAAAACTGTTTTTT.

The rearrangement joins TRBV30 to TRBJ2-1; 9 bases map to TRBD1. V lost 2 bases, J lost 8 bases, and 7 bases stayed unmatched. The germline CDR1 and CDR2 sequences are GTSNPN and SVGIG (reference sequence). The CDR3 spans 14 residues. CDR3 loop: CAWSPGQGNHEQFF. CDR3 DNA sequence: TGTGCCTGGAGTCCGGGACAGGGTAACCATGAGCAGTTCTTC.

The chain couples TRBV11-1 to TRBJ2-3; D is unclear. V was clipped by 7 bases and J by 6 bases, with 17 bases between them. The CDR3 is made up of 14 amino acids. Germline V gene data show CDR1 as SGHAT and CDR2 as FQDESV (reference sequence). As DNA, the CDR3 is TGTGCCAGCACCTCCCGAAGTAGCCCGGATACGCAGTATTTT. Translating it yields CASTSRSSPDTQYF.

As regards this clone: Other DNA sequences in the same sample also yield this CDR3. V and J are TRBV6-6 and TRBJ1-5, with D uncertain. Germline V gene lookup returns CDR1 MNHNY and CDR2 SVGAGI (reference sequence). Between the trimmed V and J ends, which lost 2 bases and 0 bases, there was a span of 5 bases. The CDR3 covers 14 residues. This CDR3 reads CASSYPLSNQPQHF. CDR3 nucleotides: TGTGCCAGCAGTTACCCACTTAGCAATCAGCCCCAGCATTTT.

The rearrangement links TRBV18 to TRBJ2-7, with 7 nucleotides matching TRBD1. Per the germline V gene, CDR1 is KGHSH and CDR2 is LQKENI. V gave up 4 bases and J gave up 3 bases; unmatched junction bases: 9. The CDR3 covers 15 residues. The CDR3 loop reads CASSLRTGLDYEQYF. CDR3 coding DNA: TGTGCCAGCTCACTCCGGACAGGCTTGGACTACGAGCAGTACTTC.

In regard to this clone: Different DNA sequences within this sample yield the same CDR3. The genes are TRBV5-1 and TRBJ2-1; D is possibly TRBD1 or TRBD2 (5 bases each). Trimming shortened V by 4 bases and J by 0 bases, and 14 bases separated the two germline ends. Germline V gene lookup returns CDR1 SGHRS and CDR2 YFSETQ. This CDR3 has 16 amino acids. The CDR3 sequence is CASSIAGTSSYNEQFF. CDR3 bases: TGCGCCAGCAGCATCGCAGGGACCAGCTCCTACAATGAGCAGTTCTTC.

This sequence joins TRBV6-1 and TRBJ1-5, with D possibly TRBD1 on 6 matching bases. Trimming shortened V by 4 bases and J by 3 bases, and 16 bases separated the two germline ends. From germline, CDR1 is MNHNS and CDR2 SASEGT. CDR3 size: 16 residues. DNA for the CDR3: TGTGCCAGCAGTGCCCCTTCAGGGGCAACCAATCAGCCCCAGCATTTT. It codes for CASSAPSGATNQPQHF.

The chain employs TRBV7-9 and TRBJ2-1, with 14 bases that match TRBD2. J was trimmed by 7 bases and V by 0 bases; bases with no gene match: 11. Germline CDR1 is SEHNR and CDR2 is FQNEAQ (reference sequence). CDR3 length equals 19 residues. CDR3 in amino acids: CASSLARLAGGPGGNEQFF. CDR3 nucleotide sequence: TGTGCCAGCAGCTTAGCCCGACTAGCGGGAGGGCCTGGTGGGAATGAGCAGTTCTTC.

The gene calls are TRBV5-6 and TRBJ2-5; D gene unclear. Germline loops: CDR1 SGHDT, CDR2 YYEEEE. V lost 2 bases and J lost 4, with 18 bases in between. This CDR3 has 16 amino acids. The CDR3 loop is CASSFGSQVSGETQYF. The CDR3 DNA sequence: TGTGCCAGCAGCTTCGGAAGCCAGGTTTCCGGAGAGACCCAGTACTTC.